This TCR beta chain was sequenced in a study of OX40 agonist ivuxolimab in advanced cancers. The protocol was immunoSEQ multiplex PCR, while the TCRdb copy is restricted to in-frame clones and leaves out a portion. The table has approximately 50,000 clones, roughly 87% seen once; the top ten hold more than 0.55%. CDR1 KGHSH and CDR2 LQKENI come from the germline V gene. With 2 bases removed from V and 2 bases from J, the gap between germline ends came to 6 bases. The CDR3 has 13 amino acids. As to this clone: The sample holds other DNA sequences that translate to the same CDR3.

This chain connects TRBV18 to TRBJ2-5, with unresolved D. Sequenced here: CD4+ or CD8+ T cells sorted from blood, sampled in a trial of the OX40 agonist ivuxolimab. This sequence originates from an adult with an advanced solid tumor such as melanoma, head and neck, liver or kidney cancer. The CDR3 loop is CASSPSGQETQYF. CDR3 nucleotide sequence: TGTGCCAGCTCACCATCCGGGCAAGAGACCCAGTACTTC.